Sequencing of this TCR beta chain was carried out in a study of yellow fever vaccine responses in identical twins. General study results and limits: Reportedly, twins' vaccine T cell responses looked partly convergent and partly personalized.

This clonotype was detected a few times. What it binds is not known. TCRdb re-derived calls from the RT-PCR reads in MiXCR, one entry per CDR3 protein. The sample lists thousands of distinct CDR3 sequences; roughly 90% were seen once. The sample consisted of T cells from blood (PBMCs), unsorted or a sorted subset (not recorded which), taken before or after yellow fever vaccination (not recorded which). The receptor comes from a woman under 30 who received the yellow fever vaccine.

DNA of the CDR3: TGCAGCGTTACGTCGGTCTACGAGCAGTACTTC. Its translation is CSVTSVYEQYF. V usage is TRBV29-1 and J usage is TRBJ2-7; D call uncertain. The CDR3 consists of 11 residues. Germline assignment: CDR1 SQVTM and CDR2 ANQGSEA. V shed 5 bases and J shed 3 bases, with 8 bases lying between them.